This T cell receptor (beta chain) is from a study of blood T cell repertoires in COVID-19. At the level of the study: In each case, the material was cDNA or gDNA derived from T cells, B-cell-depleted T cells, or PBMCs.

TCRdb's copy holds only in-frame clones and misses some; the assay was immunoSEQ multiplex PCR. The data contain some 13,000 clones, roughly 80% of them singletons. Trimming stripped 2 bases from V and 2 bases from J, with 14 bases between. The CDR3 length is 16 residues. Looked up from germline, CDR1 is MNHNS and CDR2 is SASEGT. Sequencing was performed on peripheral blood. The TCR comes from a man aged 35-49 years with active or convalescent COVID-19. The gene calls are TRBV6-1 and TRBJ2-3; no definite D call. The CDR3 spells CASSESSPHSTDTQYF. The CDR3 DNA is TGTGCCAGCAGTGAATCTAGTCCACACTCCACAGATACGCAGTATTTT.